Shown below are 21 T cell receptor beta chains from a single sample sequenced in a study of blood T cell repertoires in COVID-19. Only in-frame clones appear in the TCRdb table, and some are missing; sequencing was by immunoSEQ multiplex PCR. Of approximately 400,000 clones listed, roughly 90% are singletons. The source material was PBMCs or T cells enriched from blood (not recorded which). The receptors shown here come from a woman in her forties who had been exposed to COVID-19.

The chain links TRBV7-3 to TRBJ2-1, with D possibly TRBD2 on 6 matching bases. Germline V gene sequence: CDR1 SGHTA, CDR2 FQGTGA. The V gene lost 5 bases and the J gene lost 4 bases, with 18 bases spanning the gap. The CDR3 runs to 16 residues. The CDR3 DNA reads TGTGCCAGCAGCCAAGTCGCGGGTAGCGGTTACAATGAGCAGTTCTTC. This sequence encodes CASSQVAGSGYNEQFF.

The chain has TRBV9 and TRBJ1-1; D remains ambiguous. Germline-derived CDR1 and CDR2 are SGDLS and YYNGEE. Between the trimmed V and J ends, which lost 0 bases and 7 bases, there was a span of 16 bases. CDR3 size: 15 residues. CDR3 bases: TGTGCCAGCAGCGTAGTTAAAGGTTGGGCGGGTGAAGCTTTCTTT. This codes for CASSVVKGWAGEAFF.

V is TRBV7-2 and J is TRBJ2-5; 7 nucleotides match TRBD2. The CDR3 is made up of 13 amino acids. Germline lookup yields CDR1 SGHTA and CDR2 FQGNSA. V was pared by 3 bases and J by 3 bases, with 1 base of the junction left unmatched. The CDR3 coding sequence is TGTGCCAGCAGCTTCGGGACTAAAGAGACCCAGTACTTC. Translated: CASSFGTKETQYF.

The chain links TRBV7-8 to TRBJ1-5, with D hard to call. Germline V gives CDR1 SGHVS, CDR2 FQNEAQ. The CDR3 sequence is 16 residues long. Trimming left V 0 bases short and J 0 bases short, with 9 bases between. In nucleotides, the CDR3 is TGTGCCAGCAGCTTAGCGGGAGGGTATAGCAATCAGCCCCAGCATTTT. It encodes CASSLAGGYSNQPQHF.

Written as DNA, the CDR3 is TGTGCCAGCTCACCAGTAGGAGGGGACCAGATGAACACTGAAGCTTTCTTT. Protein product: CASSPVGGDQMNTEAFF. The chain joins TRBV18 to TRBJ1-1, with a weak D call TRBD1 (5 bases). Germline CDR1 and CDR2: KGHSH and LQKENI. The CDR3 extends over 17 amino acids. V lost 2 bases and J 0 bases, leaving 16 bases between the germline ends.

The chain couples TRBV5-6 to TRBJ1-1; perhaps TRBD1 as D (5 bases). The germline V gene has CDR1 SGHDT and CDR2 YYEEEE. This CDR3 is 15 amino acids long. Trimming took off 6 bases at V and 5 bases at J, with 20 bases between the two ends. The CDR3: CASNYQGAAGTEAFF. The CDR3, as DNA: TGTGCCAGCAACTACCAAGGGGCCGCAGGAACTGAAGCTTTCTTT.

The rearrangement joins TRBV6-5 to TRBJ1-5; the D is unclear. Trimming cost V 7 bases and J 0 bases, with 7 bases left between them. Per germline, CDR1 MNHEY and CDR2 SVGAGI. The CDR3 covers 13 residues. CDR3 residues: CASMQISNQPQHF. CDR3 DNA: TGTGCCAGCATGCAGATTAGCAATCAGCCCCAGCATTTT.

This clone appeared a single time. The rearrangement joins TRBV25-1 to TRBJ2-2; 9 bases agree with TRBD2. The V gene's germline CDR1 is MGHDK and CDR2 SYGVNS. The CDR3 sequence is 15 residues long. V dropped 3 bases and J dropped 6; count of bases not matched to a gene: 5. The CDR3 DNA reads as TGTGCCAGCAGTGACATACTAGCGGGCGCCGGGGAGCTGTTTTTT. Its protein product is CASSDILAGAGELFF.

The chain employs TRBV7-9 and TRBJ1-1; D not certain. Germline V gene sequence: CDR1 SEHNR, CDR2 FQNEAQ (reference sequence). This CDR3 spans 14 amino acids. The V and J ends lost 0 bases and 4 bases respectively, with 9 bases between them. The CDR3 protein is CASSLAGSGTEAFF. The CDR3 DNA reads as TGTGCCAGCAGCTTAGCCGGGAGTGGCACTGAAGCTTTCTTT.

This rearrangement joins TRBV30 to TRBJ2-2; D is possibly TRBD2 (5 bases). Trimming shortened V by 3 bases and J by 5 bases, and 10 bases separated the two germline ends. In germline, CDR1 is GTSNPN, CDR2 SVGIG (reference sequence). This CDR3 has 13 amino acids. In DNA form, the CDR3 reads TGTGCCTGGAGAGCTCGGGGAACCGGGGAGCTGTTTTTT. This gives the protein CAWRARGTGELFF. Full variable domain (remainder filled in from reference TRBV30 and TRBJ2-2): SQTIHQWPATLVQPVGSPLSLECTVEGTSNPNLYWYRQAAGRGLQLLFYSVGIGQISSEVPQNLSASRPQDRQFILSSKKLLLSDSGFYLCAWRARGTGELFFGEGSRLTVL.

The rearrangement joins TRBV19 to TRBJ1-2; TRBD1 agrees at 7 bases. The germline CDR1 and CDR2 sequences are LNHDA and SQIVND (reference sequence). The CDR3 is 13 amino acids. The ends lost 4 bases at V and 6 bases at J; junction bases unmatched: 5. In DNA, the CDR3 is TGTGCCAGTAGTACGCGGCAGGGGGATGGCTACACCTTC. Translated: CASSTRQGDGYTF.

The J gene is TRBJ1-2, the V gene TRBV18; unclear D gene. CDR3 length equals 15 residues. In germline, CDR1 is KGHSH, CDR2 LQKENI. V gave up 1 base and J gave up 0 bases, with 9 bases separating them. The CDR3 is CASSPLEHTNYGYTF. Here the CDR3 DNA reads TGTGCCAGCTCACCACTGGAGCACACTAACTATGGCTACACCTTC.

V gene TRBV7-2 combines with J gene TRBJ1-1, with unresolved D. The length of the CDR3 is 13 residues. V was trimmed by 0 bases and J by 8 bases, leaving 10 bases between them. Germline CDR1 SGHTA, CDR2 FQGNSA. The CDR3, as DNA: TGTGCCAGCAGCTTAGCGCGAACAGACGAAGCTTTCTTT. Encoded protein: CASSLARTDEAFF.

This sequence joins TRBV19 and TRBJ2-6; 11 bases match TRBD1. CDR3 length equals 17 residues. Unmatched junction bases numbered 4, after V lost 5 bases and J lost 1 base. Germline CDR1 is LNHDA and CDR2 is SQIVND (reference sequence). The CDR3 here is CASSQGQGVSGANVLTF. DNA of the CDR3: TGTGCCAGTAGTCAGGGACAGGGGGTATCTGGGGCCAACGTCCTGACTTTC.

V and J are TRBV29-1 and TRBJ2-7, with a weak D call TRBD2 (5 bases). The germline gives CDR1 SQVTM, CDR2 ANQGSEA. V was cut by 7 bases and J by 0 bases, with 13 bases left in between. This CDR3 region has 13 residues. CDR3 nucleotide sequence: TGCAGCGCTGGGCTAGGGAGCTCCTACGAGCAGTACTTC. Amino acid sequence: CSAGLGSSYEQYF.

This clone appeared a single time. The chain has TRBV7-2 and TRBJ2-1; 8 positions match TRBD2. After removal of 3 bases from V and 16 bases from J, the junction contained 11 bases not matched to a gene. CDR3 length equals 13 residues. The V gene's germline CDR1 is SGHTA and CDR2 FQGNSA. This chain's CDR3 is CASSFQRGRALFF. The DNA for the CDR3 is TGTGCCAGCAGCTTTCAGCGGGGGAGGGCCCTATTCTTC.

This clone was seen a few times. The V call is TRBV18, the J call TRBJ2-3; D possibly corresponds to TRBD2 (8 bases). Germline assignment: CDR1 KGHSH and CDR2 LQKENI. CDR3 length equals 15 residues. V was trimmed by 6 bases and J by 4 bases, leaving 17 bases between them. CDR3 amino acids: CASSLGRGLADTQYF. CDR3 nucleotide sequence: TGTGCCAGCTCCCTCGGGAGGGGGCTAGCAGATACGCAGTATTTT.

The CDR3 loop reads CASSIAPGGKNEQFF. DNA of the CDR3: TGTGCCAGTAGTATAGCTCCGGGAGGGAAGAATGAGCAGTTCTTC. The V and J genes are TRBV19 and TRBJ2-1, with 8 bases that match TRBD2. Germline CDR1 reads LNHDA; CDR2 reads SQIVND (reference sequence). CDR3 length: 15 amino acids. V trimming: 1 base; J trimming: 7 bases; junction bases outside the gene matches: 6.

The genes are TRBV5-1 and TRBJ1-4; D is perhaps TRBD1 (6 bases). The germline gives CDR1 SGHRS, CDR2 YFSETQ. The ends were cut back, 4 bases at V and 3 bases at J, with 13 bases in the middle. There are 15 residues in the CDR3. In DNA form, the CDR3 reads TGCGCCAGCAGCCCCCGGGACACGTCTAATGAAAAACTGTTTTTT. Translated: CASSPRDTSNEKLFF.

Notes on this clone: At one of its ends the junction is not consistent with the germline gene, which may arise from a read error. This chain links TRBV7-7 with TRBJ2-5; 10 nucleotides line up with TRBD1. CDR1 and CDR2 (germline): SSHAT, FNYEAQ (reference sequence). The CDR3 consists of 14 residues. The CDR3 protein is CASTLGTGVETQYF. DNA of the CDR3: TGTGCTAGCACCCTAGGGACAGGGGTTGAGACCCAGTACTTC.

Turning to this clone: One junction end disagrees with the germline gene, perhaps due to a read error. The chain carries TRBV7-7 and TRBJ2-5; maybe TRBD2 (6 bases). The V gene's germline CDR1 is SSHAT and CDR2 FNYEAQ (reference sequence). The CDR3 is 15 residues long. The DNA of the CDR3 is TGTGCTAGCAGCGCGGGGATTCAAAGCCGAGAGACCCAGTACTTC. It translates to CASSAGIQSRETQYF.